A selection of T cell receptor beta chains follows, all from one sample in a study of beta chain features in type 1 diabetes. Profiling relied on immunoSEQ multiplex PCR, and the TCRdb table lists in-frame clones only, not all of them. The sample holds hundreds of thousands of clones; roughly 14% are singletons and the top ten take 0.025% to 0.03%. Sequenced sample: naive CD4+ T cells from blood. The receptors come from a woman in her 40s in good health. CDR3s include the opening cysteine and the closing phenylalanine or tryptophan. Size is stated for part of the rows, as once, few or many counts, or as a class when the clone is expanded.

CDR3 length	clone size	J gene	V gene	CDR3 protein
14	once	TRBJ2-2	TRBV7-2	CASSLAGGAGELFF
13	many	TRBJ2-5	TRBV29-1	CSGFRGNGKTQYF
15	-	TRBJ2-7	TRBV7-2	CASSSGWGPPYEQYF
12	-	TRBJ2-7	TRBV2	CASKPGQYEQYF
15	-	TRBJ1-1	TRBV5-1	CASSLGGTANTEAFF
16	-	TRBJ2-7	TRBV18	CASSPRTGLISYEQYF
15	few	TRBJ1-2	TRBV18	CASSAPTNPNYGYTF
19	-	TRBJ2-6	TRBV12-1	CASSFELRDTRSGANVLTF
14	few	TRBJ2-7	TRBV19	CASTQRSTDGEQYF
13	-	TRBJ1-5	TRBV10-3	CAISTDSNQPQHF
16	-	TRBJ2-3	TRBV5-1	CASSPGAGASTDTQYF
13	few	TRBJ1-2	TRBV18	CASSPEGNYGYTF
16	-	TRBJ1-1	TRBV14	CASSQEGRRWSTEAFF
15	few	TRBJ2-3	TRBV6-5	CASSYAVVWTDTQYF
14	-	TRBJ1-5	TRBV5-1	CASSLGGINQPQHF
13	-	TRBJ2-3	TRBV10-1	CASRLAGTDTQYF
15	few	TRBJ2-3	TRBV7-9	CASSSRGASTDTQYF
14	-	TRBJ1-1	TRBV7-2	CASRTGTGATEAFF
15	few	TRBJ1-3	TRBV28	CASSLLRDSGNTIYF
14	-	TRBJ1-2	TRBV15	CATSRPGQGYGYTF
15	few	TRBJ2-7	TRBV9	CASSVDRGSRNEQYF
14	few	TRBJ1-1	TRBV4-2	CASSQDMYGTEAFF
14	-	TRBJ1-2	TRBV5-4	CASAPREPDRGYTF
13	-	TRBJ2-5	TRBV19	CASSKSSQETQYF
14	few	TRBJ2-1	TRBV5-1	CASRVLAALDEQFF
13	-	TRBJ2-5	TRBV2	CAKGGTGGETQYF
12	-	TRBJ2-3	TRBV5-1	CASRWSPDTQYF
14	-	TRBJ1-1	TRBV10-3	CAISDLAGNTEAFF
11	few	TRBJ1-1	TRBV6-1	CASSPLTEAFF
14	-	TRBJ2-1	TRBV19	CASRRGQANNEQFF
13	-	TRBJ1-1	TRBV7-2	CASSFTESTEAFF
18	few	TRBJ1-6	TRBV25-1	CASSGSRAIGGSNSPLHF
14	-	TRBJ1-5	TRBV7-9	CASSLQASNQPQHF
13	few	TRBJ2-7	TRBV29-1	CAGRGENSYEQYF
15	few	TRBJ2-5	TRBV4-3	CASSQKGSLQETQYF
14	few	TRBJ2-7	TRBV5-1	CASSLLQGLYEQYF
13	few	TRBJ2-1	TRBV9	CASSLQRGAEQFF